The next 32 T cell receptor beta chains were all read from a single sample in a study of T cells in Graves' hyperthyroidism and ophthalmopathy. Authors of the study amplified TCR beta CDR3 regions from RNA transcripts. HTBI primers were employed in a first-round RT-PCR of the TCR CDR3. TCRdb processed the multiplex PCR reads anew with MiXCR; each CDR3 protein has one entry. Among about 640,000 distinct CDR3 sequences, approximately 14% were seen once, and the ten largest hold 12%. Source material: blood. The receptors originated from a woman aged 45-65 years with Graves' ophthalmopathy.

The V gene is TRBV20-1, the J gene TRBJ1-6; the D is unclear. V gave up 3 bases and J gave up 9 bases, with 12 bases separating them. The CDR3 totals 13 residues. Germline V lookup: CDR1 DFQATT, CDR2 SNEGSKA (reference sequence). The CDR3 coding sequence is TGCAGTGCTAGCATCGCGGCGGGTTCACCCCTCCACTTT. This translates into CSASIAAGSPLHF.

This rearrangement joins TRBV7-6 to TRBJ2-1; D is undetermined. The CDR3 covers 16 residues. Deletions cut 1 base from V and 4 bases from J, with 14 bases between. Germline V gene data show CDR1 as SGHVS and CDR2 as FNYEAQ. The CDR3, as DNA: TGTGCCAGCAGCTTAGGTTGGGTCGTGTCTTACAATGAGCAGTTCTTC. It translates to CASSLGWVVSYNEQFF.

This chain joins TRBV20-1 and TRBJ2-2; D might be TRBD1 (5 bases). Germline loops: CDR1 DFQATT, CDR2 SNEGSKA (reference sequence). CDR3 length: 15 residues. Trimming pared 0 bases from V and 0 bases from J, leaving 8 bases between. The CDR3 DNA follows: TGCAGTGCTAGAGATCGGACAACGAACACCGGGGAGCTGTTTTTT. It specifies CSARDRTTNTGELFF.

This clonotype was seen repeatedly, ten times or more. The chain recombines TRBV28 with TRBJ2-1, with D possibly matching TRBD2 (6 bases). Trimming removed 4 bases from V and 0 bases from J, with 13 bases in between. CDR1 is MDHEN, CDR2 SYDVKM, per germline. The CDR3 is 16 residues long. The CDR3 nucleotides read TGTGCCAGCAGTTCGAGCGGAGGGAGCTCCTACAATGAGCAGTTCTTC. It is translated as CASSSSGGSSYNEQFF. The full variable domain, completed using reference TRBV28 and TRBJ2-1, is DVKVTQSSRYLVKRTGEKVFLECVQDMDHENMFWYRQDPGLGLRLIYFSYDVKMKEKGDIPEGYSVSREKKERFSLILESASTNQTSMYLCASSSSGGSSYNEQFFGPGTRLTVL.

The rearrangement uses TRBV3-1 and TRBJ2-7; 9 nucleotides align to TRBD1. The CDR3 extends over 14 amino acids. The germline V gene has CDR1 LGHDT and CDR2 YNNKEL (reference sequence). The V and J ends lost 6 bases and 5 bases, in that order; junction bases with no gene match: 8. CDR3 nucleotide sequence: TGTGCCAGCAGTAATACAGGGGGCTTTAACGAGCAGTACTTC. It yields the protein CASSNTGGFNEQYF.

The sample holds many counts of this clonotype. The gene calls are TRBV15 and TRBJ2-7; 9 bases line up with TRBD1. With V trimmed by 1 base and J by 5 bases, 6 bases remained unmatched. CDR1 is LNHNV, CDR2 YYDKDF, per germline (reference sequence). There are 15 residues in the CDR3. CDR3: CATSRVGDRENEQYF. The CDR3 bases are TGTGCCACCAGCAGAGTTGGGGACAGGGAAAACGAGCAGTACTTC. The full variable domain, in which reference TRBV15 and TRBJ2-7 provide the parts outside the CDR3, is DAMVIQNPRYQVTQFGKPVTLSCSQTLNHNVMYWYQQKSSQAPKLLFHYYDKDFNNEADTPDNFQSRRPNTSFCFLDIRSPGLGDTAMYLCATSRVGDRENEQYFGPGTRLTVT.

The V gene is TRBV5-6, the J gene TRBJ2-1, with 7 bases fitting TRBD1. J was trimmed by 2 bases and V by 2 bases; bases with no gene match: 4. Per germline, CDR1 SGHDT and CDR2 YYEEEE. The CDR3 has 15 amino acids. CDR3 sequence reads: CASSLTGVAYNEQFF. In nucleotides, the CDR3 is TGTGCCAGCAGCTTAACAGGGGTGGCCTACAATGAGCAGTTCTTC.

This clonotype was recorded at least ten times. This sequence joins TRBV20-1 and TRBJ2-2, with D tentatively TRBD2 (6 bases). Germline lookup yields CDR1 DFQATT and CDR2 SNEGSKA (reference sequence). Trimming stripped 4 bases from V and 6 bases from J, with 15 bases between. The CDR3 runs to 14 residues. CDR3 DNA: TGCAGTGCTACAAGACTAGATTTGGCCGGGGAGCTGTTTTTT. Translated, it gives CSATRLDLAGELFF.

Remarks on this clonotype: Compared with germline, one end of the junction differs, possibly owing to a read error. The chain's CDR3 is CSASDRTEALF. As DNA, the CDR3 is TGCAGTGCTAGTGATCGCACTGAAGCTCTCTTT. The V gene is TRBV20-1, the J gene TRBJ1-1; D is undetermined. This CDR3 comprises 11 residues. Germline V CDR1 and CDR2: DFQATT, SNEGSKA (reference sequence).

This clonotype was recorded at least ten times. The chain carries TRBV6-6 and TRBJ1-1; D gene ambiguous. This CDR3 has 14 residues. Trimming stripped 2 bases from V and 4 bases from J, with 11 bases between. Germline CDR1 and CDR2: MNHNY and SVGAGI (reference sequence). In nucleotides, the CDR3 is TGTGCCAGCAGTTACAGTCCGGATTCCACTGAAGCTTTCTTT. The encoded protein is CASSYSPDSTEAFF.

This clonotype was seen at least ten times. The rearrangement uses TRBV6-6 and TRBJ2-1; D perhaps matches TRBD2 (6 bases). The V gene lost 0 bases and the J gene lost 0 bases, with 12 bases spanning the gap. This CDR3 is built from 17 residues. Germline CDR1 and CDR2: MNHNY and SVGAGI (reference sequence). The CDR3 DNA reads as TGTGCCAGCAGTTACTCGGCTAGCGTTAGCTCCTACAATGAGCAGTTCTTC. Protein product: CASSYSASVSSYNEQFF.

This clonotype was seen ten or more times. CDR3 DNA sequence: TGTGCCAGCAGCTCATCTCGGCTAGCGGTCTCCTACAATGAGCAGTTCTTC. It codes for CASSSSRLAVSYNEQFF. The rearrangement uses TRBV3-1 and TRBJ2-1; TRBD2 matches 7 bases. The germline CDR1 and CDR2 sequences are LGHDT and YNNKEL (reference sequence). This CDR3 is built from 17 residues. V trimming: 5 bases; J trimming: 0 bases; junction bases outside the gene matches: 10.

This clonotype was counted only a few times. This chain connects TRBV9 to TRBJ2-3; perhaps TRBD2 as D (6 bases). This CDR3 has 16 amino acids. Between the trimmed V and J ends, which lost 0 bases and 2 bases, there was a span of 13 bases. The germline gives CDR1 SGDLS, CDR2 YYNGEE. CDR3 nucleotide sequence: TGTGCCAGCAGCGTAGGGGTTAGCGGTTACACAGATACGCAGTATTTT. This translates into CASSVGVSGYTDTQYF.

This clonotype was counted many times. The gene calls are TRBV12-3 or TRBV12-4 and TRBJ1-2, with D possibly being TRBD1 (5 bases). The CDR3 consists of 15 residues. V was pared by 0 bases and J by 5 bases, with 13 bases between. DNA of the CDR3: TGTGCCAGCAGTTTAGCTGGGGCGATCCAATATGGCTACACCTTC. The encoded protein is CASSLAGAIQYGYTF.

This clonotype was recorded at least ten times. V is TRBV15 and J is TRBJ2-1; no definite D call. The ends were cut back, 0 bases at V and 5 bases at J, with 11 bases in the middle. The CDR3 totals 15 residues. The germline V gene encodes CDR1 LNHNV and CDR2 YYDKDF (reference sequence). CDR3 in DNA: TGTGCCACCAGCAGAGACAGCGCGAACCACAATGAGCAGTTCTTC. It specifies CATSRDSANHNEQFF.

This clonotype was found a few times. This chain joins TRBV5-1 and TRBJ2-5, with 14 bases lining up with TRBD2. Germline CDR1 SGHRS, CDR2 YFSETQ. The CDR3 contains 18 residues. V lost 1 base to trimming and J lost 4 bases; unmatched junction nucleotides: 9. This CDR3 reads CASSLLGLAGVGTETQYF. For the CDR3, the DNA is TGCGCCAGCAGCTTGTTGGGACTAGCGGGAGTAGGGACAGAGACCCAGTACTTC.

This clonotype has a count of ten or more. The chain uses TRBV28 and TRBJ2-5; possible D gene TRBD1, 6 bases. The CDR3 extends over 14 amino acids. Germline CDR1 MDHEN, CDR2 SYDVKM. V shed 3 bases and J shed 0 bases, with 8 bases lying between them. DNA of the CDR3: TGTGCCAGCAGTTTGACAGGATACCAAGAGACCCAGTACTTC. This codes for CASSLTGYQETQYF.

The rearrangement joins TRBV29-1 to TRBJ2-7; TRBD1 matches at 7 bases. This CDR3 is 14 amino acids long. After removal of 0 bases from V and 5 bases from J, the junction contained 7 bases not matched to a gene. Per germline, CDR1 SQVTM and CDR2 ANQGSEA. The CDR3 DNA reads TGCAGCGTTGAAGACGCAGGGGGTATCCACGAGCAGTACTTC. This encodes CSVEDAGGIHEQYF.

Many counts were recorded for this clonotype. The CDR3 DNA sequence: TGTGCCAGCAGTTTCCTTGTAACCGCTTCGGACAACCGGAAGAGTAATGAAAAACTGTTTTTT. This codes for CASSFLVTASDNRKSNEKLFF. The chain combines TRBV28 with TRBJ1-4; TRBD1 is a possible D gene (5 bases). The CDR3 sequence is 21 residues long. V was pared by 3 bases and J by 4 bases, with 30 bases between. Germline V gene lookup returns CDR1 MDHEN and CDR2 SYDVKM. The whole variable domain, remainder taken from reference TRBV28 and TRBJ1-4, is DVKVTQSSRYLVKRTGEKVFLECVQDMDHENMFWYRQDPGLGLRLIYFSYDVKMKEKGDIPEGYSVSREKKERFSLILESASTNQTSMYLCASSFLVTASDNRKSNEKLFFGSGTQLSVL.

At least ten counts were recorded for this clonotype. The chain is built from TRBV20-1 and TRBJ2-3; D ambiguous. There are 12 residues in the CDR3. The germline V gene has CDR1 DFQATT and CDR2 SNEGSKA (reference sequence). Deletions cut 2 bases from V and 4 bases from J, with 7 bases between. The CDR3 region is CSARRSADTQYF. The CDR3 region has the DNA TGCAGTGCTAGAAGGTCGGCAGATACGCAGTATTTT.

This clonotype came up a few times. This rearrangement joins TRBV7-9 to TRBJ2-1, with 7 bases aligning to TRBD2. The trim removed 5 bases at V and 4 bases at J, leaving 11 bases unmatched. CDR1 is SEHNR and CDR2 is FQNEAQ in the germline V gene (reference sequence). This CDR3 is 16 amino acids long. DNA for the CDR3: TGTGCCAGCAGCCCCCAGAGGGCGGGAGATTACAATGAGCAGTTCTTC. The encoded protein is CASSPQRAGDYNEQFF.

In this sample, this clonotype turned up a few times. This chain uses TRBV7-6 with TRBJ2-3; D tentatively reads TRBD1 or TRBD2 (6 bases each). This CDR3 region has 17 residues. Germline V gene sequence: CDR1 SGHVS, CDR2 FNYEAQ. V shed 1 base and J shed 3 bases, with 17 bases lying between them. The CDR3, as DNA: TGTGCCAGCAGCTTAGTCCCCTCCGGAGGGGGGACAGATACGCAGTATTTT. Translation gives CASSLVPSGGGTDTQYF.

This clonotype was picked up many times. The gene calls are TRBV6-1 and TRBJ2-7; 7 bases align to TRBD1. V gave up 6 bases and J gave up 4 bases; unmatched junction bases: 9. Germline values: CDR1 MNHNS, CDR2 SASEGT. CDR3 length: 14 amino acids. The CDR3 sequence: CASRNRGPMYEQYF. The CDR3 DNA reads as TGTGCCAGCAGAAACAGGGGACCGATGTACGAGCAGTACTTC.

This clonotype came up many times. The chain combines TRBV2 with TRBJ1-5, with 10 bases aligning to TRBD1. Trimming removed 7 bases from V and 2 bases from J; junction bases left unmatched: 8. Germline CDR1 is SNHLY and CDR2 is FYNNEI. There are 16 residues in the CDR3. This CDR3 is CASKRDRGWGNQPQHF. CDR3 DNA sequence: TGTGCCAGCAAACGGGACAGGGGATGGGGCAATCAGCCCCAGCATTTT.

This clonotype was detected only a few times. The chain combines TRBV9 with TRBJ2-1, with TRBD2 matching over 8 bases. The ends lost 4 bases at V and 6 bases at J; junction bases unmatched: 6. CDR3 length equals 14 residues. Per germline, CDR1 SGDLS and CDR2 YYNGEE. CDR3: CASSPSGGINEQFF. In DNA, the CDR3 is TGTGCCAGCAGCCCGAGCGGGGGCATCAATGAGCAGTTCTTC.

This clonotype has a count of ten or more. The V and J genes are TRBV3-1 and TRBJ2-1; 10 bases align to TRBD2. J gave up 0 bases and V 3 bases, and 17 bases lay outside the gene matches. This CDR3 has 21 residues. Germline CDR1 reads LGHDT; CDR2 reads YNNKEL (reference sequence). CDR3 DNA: TGTGCCAGCAGCCAGGGCGGACCTCTAGCGGGAGTAGAGGACTCCTACAATGAGCAGTTCTTC. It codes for CASSQGGPLAGVEDSYNEQFF.

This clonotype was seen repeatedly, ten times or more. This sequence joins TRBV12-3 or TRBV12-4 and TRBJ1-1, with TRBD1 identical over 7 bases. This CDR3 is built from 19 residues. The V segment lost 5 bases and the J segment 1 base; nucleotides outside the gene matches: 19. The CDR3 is CASSNTYLRQGSKNTEAFF. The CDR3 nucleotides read TGTGCCAGCAGTAACACCTACCTGAGACAGGGTTCCAAGAACACTGAAGCTTTCTTT.

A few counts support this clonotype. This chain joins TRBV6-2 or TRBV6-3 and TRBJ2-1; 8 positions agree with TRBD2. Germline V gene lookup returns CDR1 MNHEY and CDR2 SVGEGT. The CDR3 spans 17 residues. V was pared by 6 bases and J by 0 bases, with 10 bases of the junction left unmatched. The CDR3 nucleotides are TGTGCCAGCAGCTTTCGCGGGAGGCCCAGCTCCTACAATGAGCAGTTCTTC. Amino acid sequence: CASSFRGRPSSYNEQFF.

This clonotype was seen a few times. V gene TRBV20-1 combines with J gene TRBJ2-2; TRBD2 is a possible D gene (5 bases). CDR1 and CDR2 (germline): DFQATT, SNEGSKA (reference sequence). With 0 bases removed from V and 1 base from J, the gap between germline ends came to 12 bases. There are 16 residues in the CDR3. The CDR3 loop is CSARDPGLLNTGELFF. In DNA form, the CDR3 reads TGCAGTGCTAGAGATCCCGGACTCCTGAACACCGGGGAGCTGTTTTTT.

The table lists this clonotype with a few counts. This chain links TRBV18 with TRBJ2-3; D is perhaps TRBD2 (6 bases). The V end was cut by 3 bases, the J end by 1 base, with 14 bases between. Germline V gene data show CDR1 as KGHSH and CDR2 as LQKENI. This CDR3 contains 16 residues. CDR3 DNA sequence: TGTGCCAGCTCACCTCGTGTGGTAGCGGGCACAGATACGCAGTATTTT. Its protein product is CASSPRVVAGTDTQYF.

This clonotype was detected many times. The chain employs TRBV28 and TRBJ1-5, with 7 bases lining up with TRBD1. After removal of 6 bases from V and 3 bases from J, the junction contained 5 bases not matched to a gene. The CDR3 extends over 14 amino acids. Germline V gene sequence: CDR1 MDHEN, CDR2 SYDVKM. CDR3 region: CASSETGNNQPQHF. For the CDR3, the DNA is TGTGCCAGCAGCGAGACAGGGAACAATCAGCCCCAGCATTTT.

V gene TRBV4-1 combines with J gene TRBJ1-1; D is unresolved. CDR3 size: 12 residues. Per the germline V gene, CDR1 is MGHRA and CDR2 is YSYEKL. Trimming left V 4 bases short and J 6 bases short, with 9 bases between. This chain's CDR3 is CASSLGSAEAFF. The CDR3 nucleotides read TGCGCCAGCAGCCTCGGATCGGCTGAAGCTTTCTTT.